Sequencing of this T cell receptor (beta chain) was carried out in a study of control samples from healthy donors and cancer patients. Libraries were prepared by immunoSEQ multiplex PCR; TCRdb keeps only in-frame clonotypes and omits some of them. Among around 110,000 clones listed, 93% were seen once. The origin of this receptor is a man in his thirties or forties in good health. Sequences were obtained from blood.

CDR3 nucleotides: TGTGCCAGCAGCCAAGAAAGGGACAGTCCTGAGCAGTACTTC. It codes for CASSQERDSPEQYF. The rearrangement joins TRBV3-1 (or the pseudogene TRBV3-2) to TRBJ2-7; 7 bases are a match to TRBD1. Germline V lookup: CDR1 LGHDT, CDR2 YNNKEL (reference sequence). The length of the CDR3 is 14 residues. The trim removed 0 bases at V and 7 bases at J, leaving 6 bases unmatched.